This TCR beta chain is drawn from a study of Ad26.COV2.S vaccination and SARS-CoV-2 variants. Overall study results and limits: Breadth and depth estimates from TCRs may understate total T cell responses. Once vaccination had occurred, spike-specific CD8+ and CD4+ T cell responses reportedly showed substantial breadth.

The CDR3 runs to 15 residues. V was shortened by 6 bases and J by 3 bases, with 17 bases between the two germline ends. The V gene's germline CDR1 is MGHRA and CDR2 YSYEKL. To note about this clone: Its antigen remains unidentified.

The treatment denotes: over 15 received Ad26.COV2.S at low or high dose, single or two shots; five or six received placebo; per-sample allocation not given. Sampling took place 63 days after the first vaccine or placebo injection. Ad26 vector vaccine expressed Wuhan-strain SARS-CoV-2 spike. Sequencing was performed with immunoSEQ multiplex PCR; in TCRdb, only in-frame clones are kept and a portion is missing. The sample yields 380,000 or so clones, around four fifths seen once. The chain uses TRBV4-1 and TRBJ1-2; a possible D gene is TRBD1 (5 bases). The sample here was peripheral blood, taken in a trial of Ad26.COV2.S vaccine versus placebo. This receptor was taken from a person aged 18-60 years who received the Ad26.COV2.S COVID-19 vaccine or a placebo. The CDR3: CASRRVGRADYGYTF. CDR3 coding DNA: TGCGCCAGCAGAAGGGTCGGCAGGGCTGACTATGGCTACACCTTC.